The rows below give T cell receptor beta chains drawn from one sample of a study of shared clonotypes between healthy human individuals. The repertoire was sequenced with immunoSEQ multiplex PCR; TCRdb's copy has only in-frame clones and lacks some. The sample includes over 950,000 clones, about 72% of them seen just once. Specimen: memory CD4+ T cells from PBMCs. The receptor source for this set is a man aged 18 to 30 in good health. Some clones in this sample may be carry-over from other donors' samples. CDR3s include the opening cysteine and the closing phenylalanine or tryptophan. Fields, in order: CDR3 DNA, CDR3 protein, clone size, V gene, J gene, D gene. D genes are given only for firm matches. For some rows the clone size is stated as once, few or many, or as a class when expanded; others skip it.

cdr3_nt: TGTGCCAGCAGTGACTCGAAGCGGACAGGGGTCAATCAGCCCCAGCATTTT
cdr3_aa: CASSDSKRTGVNQPQHF
clone_size: .
v_call: TRBV6-4
j_call: TRBJ1-5
d_call: TRBD1

cdr3_nt: TGTGCCAGCAGCGGGACTCTGGGAGGGCAGTACTTC
cdr3_aa: CASSGTLGGQYF
clone_size: .
v_call: TRBV7-9
j_call: TRBJ2-7
d_call: .

cdr3_nt: TGTGCCAGCAGTCTTGGGGGCGGGCGCCCCCCCGGGGAGCTGTTTTTT
cdr3_aa: CASSLGGGRPPGELFF
clone_size: .
v_call: TRBV28
j_call: TRBJ2-2
d_call: .

cdr3_nt: TGTGCCAGTACCCCCTGGGGGCCGACAGGGGGCTATGGCTACACCTTC
cdr3_aa: CASTPWGPTGGYGYTF
clone_size: .
v_call: TRBV19
j_call: TRBJ1-2
d_call: TRBD1

cdr3_nt: TGTGCCAGCAGCTTAGACGGGACTAGAAAAGAGACCCAGTACTTC
cdr3_aa: CASSLDGTRKETQYF
clone_size: many
v_call: TRBV5-4
j_call: TRBJ2-5
d_call: TRBD2

cdr3_nt: TGTGCCAGTAGCCGTGGGACAGGCAACTCCTACGAGCAGTACTTC
cdr3_aa: CASSRGTGNSYEQYF
clone_size: .
v_call: TRBV19
j_call: TRBJ2-7
d_call: TRBD1

cdr3_nt: TGTGCCAGCTCACCCCCCGACACTAGCCCCCCCTACAATGAGCAGTTCTTC
cdr3_aa: CASSPPDTSPPYNEQFF
clone_size: once
v_call: TRBV18
j_call: TRBJ2-1
d_call: .

cdr3_nt: TGTGCCAGCAGAACAAGCGGGAGGGCGCACAATGAGCAGTTCTTC
cdr3_aa: CASRTSGRAHNEQFF
clone_size: once
v_call: TRBV2
j_call: TRBJ2-1
d_call: TRBD2

cdr3_nt: TGCAGCGTTGTCCCAAAAGAAGAGACCCAGTACTTC
cdr3_aa: CSVVPKEETQYF
clone_size: few
v_call: TRBV29-1
j_call: TRBJ2-5
d_call: .

cdr3_nt: TGTGCCAGCAGCTTGGCGTTGGGACTAGCGGGAGAAAATGAGCAGTTCTTC
cdr3_aa: CASSLALGLAGENEQFF
clone_size: .
v_call: TRBV5-6
j_call: TRBJ2-1
d_call: TRBD2

cdr3_nt: TGTGCCAGCAGTGAAGACAGGGTGAACACTGAAGCTTTCTTT
cdr3_aa: CASSEDRVNTEAFF
clone_size: .
v_call: TRBV2
j_call: TRBJ1-1
d_call: .

cdr3_nt: TGCGCCAGCAGCTTGGTGGGACTACAGCAAAACATTCAGTACTTC
cdr3_aa: CASSLVGLQQNIQYF
clone_size: .
v_call: TRBV5-1
j_call: TRBJ2-4
d_call: TRBD2

cdr3_nt: TGCGCCAGCAGCTTGATGTGCTCTTCCAATCAGCCCCAGCATTTT
cdr3_aa: CASSLMCSSNQPQHF
clone_size: .
v_call: TRBV5-1
j_call: TRBJ1-5
d_call: .

cdr3_nt: TGTGCCAGCAGTTATCCACAGGGGAATCAGCCCCAGCATTTT
cdr3_aa: CASSYPQGNQPQHF
clone_size: few
v_call: TRBV28
j_call: TRBJ1-5
d_call: TRBD1

cdr3_nt: TGTGCCAGCAGCCAAGATGAGGCGGGAGGGGGGAGGAGGCAGTTCTTC
cdr3_aa: CASSQDEAGGGRRQFF
clone_size: .
v_call: TRBV4-2
j_call: TRBJ2-1
d_call: TRBD2

cdr3_nt: TGTGCCAGCAGCTTGGCAAAAGAGACCCAGTACTTC
cdr3_aa: CASSLAKETQYF
clone_size: .
v_call: TRBV7-9
j_call: TRBJ2-5
d_call: .

cdr3_nt: TGTGCCAGCAGTTTTGGGCAGAGTTATAGCAATCAGCCCCAGCATTTT
cdr3_aa: CASSFGQSYSNQPQHF
clone_size: .
v_call: TRBV2
j_call: TRBJ1-5
d_call: .

cdr3_nt: TGTGCCAGCTCACCGTTGGGGGGGCCTTTGGGCTACACCTTC
cdr3_aa: CASSPLGGPLGYTF
clone_size: .
v_call: TRBV18
j_call: TRBJ1-2
d_call: .

cdr3_nt: TGTGCCATCACTCCGGACAGGGATGATCAGCCCCAGCATTTT
cdr3_aa: CAITPDRDDQPQHF
clone_size: .
v_call: TRBV10-3
j_call: TRBJ1-5
d_call: TRBD1

cdr3_nt: TGTGCCAGCAGTGATAACCCAGGGGAGACCCAGTACTTC
cdr3_aa: CASSDNPGETQYF
clone_size: .
v_call: TRBV2
j_call: TRBJ2-5
d_call: .

cdr3_nt: TGTGCCAGCACCCTAGCGGGAGCGGGGAATGAGCAGTTCTTC
cdr3_aa: CASTLAGAGNEQFF
clone_size: .
v_call: TRBV5-6
j_call: TRBJ2-1
d_call: TRBD2

cdr3_nt: TGTGCCAGTAGCTCCGGGACAGGGAGGGAGACCCAGTACTTC
cdr3_aa: CASSSGTGRETQYF
clone_size: .
v_call: TRBV11-3
j_call: TRBJ2-5
d_call: TRBD1

cdr3_nt: TGTGCCAGCAGCCGGGGCGCAACGGGGGAGACCCAGTACTTC
cdr3_aa: CASSRGATGETQYF
clone_size: .
v_call: TRBV5-4
j_call: TRBJ2-5
d_call: .

cdr3_nt: TGTGCCAGCAGCCAAGACTGGACAGGGATCTACGAGCAGTACTTC
cdr3_aa: CASSQDWTGIYEQYF
clone_size: .
v_call: TRBV7-2
j_call: TRBJ2-7
d_call: TRBD1

cdr3_nt: TGCAGCGTCGCGGACCTTCGAGGCACAGATACGCAGTATTTT
cdr3_aa: CSVADLRGTDTQYF
clone_size: .
v_call: TRBV29-1
j_call: TRBJ2-3
d_call: .

cdr3_nt: TGTGCCATCAGTGATTTTAGGTGGGAGACTAGCGGGAACAATGAGCAGTTCTTC
cdr3_aa: CAISDFRWETSGNNEQFF
clone_size: .
v_call: TRBV10-3
j_call: TRBJ2-1
d_call: TRBD2

cdr3_nt: TGTGCCAGCAGCACTGTCCCGGGACTAGCGGGAGGGGTACACAATGAGCAGTTCTTC
cdr3_aa: CASSTVPGLAGGVHNEQFF
clone_size: once
v_call: TRBV5-6
j_call: TRBJ2-1
d_call: TRBD2

cdr3_nt: TGTGCCAGCAGCTTAATGTGGGACACCGGGGAGCTGTTTTTT
cdr3_aa: CASSLMWDTGELFF
clone_size: .
v_call: TRBV7-3
j_call: TRBJ2-2
d_call: .

cdr3_nt: TGTGCCAGCAGTTCTGGGGAGACCCAGTACTTC
cdr3_aa: CASSSGETQYF
clone_size: once
v_call: TRBV28
j_call: TRBJ2-5
d_call: .

cdr3_nt: TGTGCCAGCAGCTTGGCCGGGGGCGGGAGGGAAGGCTACGAGCAGTACTTC
cdr3_aa: CASSLAGGGREGYEQYF
clone_size: once
v_call: TRBV5-5
j_call: TRBJ2-7
d_call: TRBD2

cdr3_nt: TGCAGCGTTGAACAGGGGGGCACAGATACGCAGTATTTT
cdr3_aa: CSVEQGGTDTQYF
clone_size: .
v_call: TRBV29-1
j_call: TRBJ2-3
d_call: TRBD1

cdr3_nt: TGTGCCTGGAGTGGCCAGGGCTACGAGCAGTACTTC
cdr3_aa: CAWSGQGYEQYF
clone_size: .
v_call: TRBV30
j_call: TRBJ2-7
d_call: .

cdr3_nt: TGTGCCACCAGCAGAGGGACAGGCTCCTACGAGCAGTACTTC
cdr3_aa: CATSRGTGSYEQYF
clone_size: .
v_call: TRBV15
j_call: TRBJ2-7
d_call: TRBD1

cdr3_nt: TGTGCCATCAGTGAACGGGGGGTCGGCTACGAGCAGTACTTC
cdr3_aa: CAISERGVGYEQYF
clone_size: .
v_call: TRBV10-3
j_call: TRBJ2-7
d_call: TRBD2

cdr3_nt: TGTGCCAGCAGTGAACAAGAGACAGTCCAAGAGACCCAGTACTTC
cdr3_aa: CASSEQETVQETQYF
clone_size: .
v_call: TRBV6-1
j_call: TRBJ2-5
d_call: .

cdr3_nt: TGTGCCAGCAGCCAGACAGGGGTGGGCGAGACCCAGTACTTC
cdr3_aa: CASSQTGVGETQYF
clone_size: few
v_call: TRBV28
j_call: TRBJ2-5
d_call: TRBD1

cdr3_nt: TGTGCCAGCAGTACAGGGGGAAAGGGTGGCTACACCTTC
cdr3_aa: CASSTGGKGGYTF
clone_size: .
v_call: TRBV6-6
j_call: TRBJ1-2
d_call: TRBD1

cdr3_nt: TGTGCCAGCAGTTTATTGTGGAGGCGGGGAGAGACCCAGTACTTC
cdr3_aa: CASSLLWRRGETQYF
clone_size: .
v_call: TRBV28
j_call: TRBJ2-5
d_call: .

cdr3_nt: TGTGCCAGCAGCTCGGGACTAGCGAACTCCCCCGGGGAGCTGTTTTTT
cdr3_aa: CASSSGLANSPGELFF
clone_size: .
v_call: TRBV11-3
j_call: TRBJ2-2
d_call: TRBD2

cdr3_nt: TGTGCCAGCAGACCGGTGGGGAGGACTTACGAGCAGTACTTC
cdr3_aa: CASRPVGRTYEQYF
clone_size: .
v_call: TRBV6-1
j_call: TRBJ2-7
d_call: .

cdr3_nt: TGTGCCAGCAGCAAAGCCCTTTGGGGCGGCTACAATGAGCAGTTCTTC
cdr3_aa: CASSKALWGGYNEQFF
clone_size: .
v_call: TRBV21-1
j_call: TRBJ2-1
d_call: .

cdr3_nt: TGTGCCAGCAGCCTATCCGCGGTGGAAAACATTCAGTACTTC
cdr3_aa: CASSLSAVENIQYF
clone_size: .
v_call: TRBV4-2
j_call: TRBJ2-4
d_call: .

cdr3_nt: TGTGCCTGGAATCAACGGAGCACAGATACGCAGTATTTT
cdr3_aa: CAWNQRSTDTQYF
clone_size: .
v_call: TRBV30
j_call: TRBJ2-3
d_call: .

cdr3_nt: TGCGCCAGCAGTCCCCTAGGGTCCCAGCGGGGTACCTACGAGCAGTACTTC
cdr3_aa: CASSPLGSQRGTYEQYF
clone_size: .
v_call: TRBV23-1
j_call: TRBJ2-7
d_call: TRBD2

cdr3_nt: TGTGCCACCAGCAGAGGTGTCCATCAGCCCCAGCATTTT
cdr3_aa: CATSRGVHQPQHF
clone_size: .
v_call: TRBV15
j_call: TRBJ1-5
d_call: .

cdr3_nt: TGTGCCAGCAGTGACGAACCCGGACTAGCGGGCATATTCCTAACCTACGAGCAGTACTTC
cdr3_aa: CASSDEPGLAGIFLTYEQYF
clone_size: .
v_call: TRBV6-1
j_call: TRBJ2-7
d_call: TRBD2

cdr3_nt: TGCAGTGCTAGGCTTGGGGACGAGCAGTACTTC
cdr3_aa: CSARLGDEQYF
clone_size: .
v_call: TRBV20-1
j_call: TRBJ2-7
d_call: .

cdr3_nt: TGTGCCAGCAATCAGGGTGAGGCCACTGAAGCTTTCTTT
cdr3_aa: CASNQGEATEAFF
clone_size: .
v_call: TRBV6-5
j_call: TRBJ1-1
d_call: .

cdr3_nt: TGTGCCAGCAGCACACAGGGGGGGAGCACTGAAGCTTTCTTT
cdr3_aa: CASSTQGGSTEAFF
clone_size: .
v_call: TRBV7-3
j_call: TRBJ1-1
d_call: TRBD1

cdr3_nt: TGTGCCAGTTACAGGGGCTATGGCTACACCTTC
cdr3_aa: CASYRGYGYTF
clone_size: .
v_call: TRBV28
j_call: TRBJ1-2
d_call: TRBD1

cdr3_nt: TGTGCCAGCAGCTCCCCCGTGGCGGGAAGAGGGGAGCTGTTTTTT
cdr3_aa: CASSSPVAGRGELFF
clone_size: .
v_call: TRBV11-3
j_call: TRBJ2-2
d_call: .

cdr3_nt: TGTGCCAGTAGGTCCGGGACAGCTGAAGAAGAGACCCAGTACTTC
cdr3_aa: CASRSGTAEEETQYF
clone_size: .
v_call: TRBV19
j_call: TRBJ2-5
d_call: TRBD1

cdr3_nt: TGTGCCAGCAGTGAATGGCAGGGCTATGGCTACACCTTC
cdr3_aa: CASSEWQGYGYTF
clone_size: .
v_call: TRBV2
j_call: TRBJ1-2
d_call: .

cdr3_nt: TGTGCCAGTAACCGACAGATTAGCGGTGGCTACACCTTC
cdr3_aa: CASNRQISGGYTF
clone_size: few
v_call: TRBV19
j_call: TRBJ1-2
d_call: .

cdr3_nt: TGCGCCAGCAGCCTGGGACAGGGGTTCACCGGGGAGCTGTTTTTT
cdr3_aa: CASSLGQGFTGELFF
clone_size: .
v_call: TRBV5-1
j_call: TRBJ2-2
d_call: TRBD1

cdr3_nt: TGTGCCAGCAGCCAAGACCAGGGCGCCTTCCAAGAGACCCAGTACTTC
cdr3_aa: CASSQDQGAFQETQYF
clone_size: .
v_call: TRBV4-2
j_call: TRBJ2-5
d_call: .

cdr3_nt: TGTGCCAGCAGTGTACAGGGGCAAGAGACCCAGTACTTC
cdr3_aa: CASSVQGQETQYF
clone_size: .
v_call: TRBV7-2
j_call: TRBJ2-5
d_call: TRBD1

cdr3_nt: TGTGCCATCAGTACGACAGGAAAGACCACTGAAGCTTTCTTT
cdr3_aa: CAISTTGKTTEAFF
clone_size: .
v_call: TRBV10-3
j_call: TRBJ1-1
d_call: .

cdr3_nt: TGTGCCAGCAGCTTAGGTCGGGAAACTGCAGATACGCAGTATTTT
cdr3_aa: CASSLGRETADTQYF
clone_size: .
v_call: TRBV11-3
j_call: TRBJ2-3
d_call: .